One and the same sample provided the 24 T cell receptor beta chains below, sequenced in a study of T-cell memory formation after mild COVID-19. TCRdb re-called the 5' RACE reads with MiXCR, one entry per CDR3 protein. The data show around 510,000 distinct CDR3 sequences, about 20% seen once. Specimen: PBMCs or a T cell subset sorted from them (not recorded which). The receptor source for this set is an adult woman who had mild COVID-19 (a few samples of this study predate the infection). Cell type and time point are not known.

This clonotype was counted a few times. V is TRBV7-9 and J is TRBJ1-4, with 7 bases that match TRBD1. J was trimmed by 4 bases and V by 5 bases; bases with no gene match: 7. The CDR3 runs to 15 residues. In germline, CDR1 is SEHNR, CDR2 FQNEAQ (reference sequence). The CDR3 region has the DNA TGTGCCAGCAGCCACAGGACAGGCGTTAATGAAAAACTGTTTTTT. It yields the protein CASSHRTGVNEKLFF.

This clonotype was picked up many times. In DNA form, the CDR3 reads TGCGCCAGCAGTTACGGTCAGGCCACTGAAGCTTTCTTT. Residues: CASSYGQATEAFF. J is TRBJ1-1 and V is TRBV5-1; no clear D. The V end lost 5 bases, the J end lost 4 bases, and 12 bases lay between the germline ends. The CDR3 extends over 13 amino acids. CDR1 and CDR2 (germline): SGHRS, YFSETQ.

This chain uses TRBV19 with TRBJ1-2; possible D gene TRBD1, 6 bases. Looked up from germline, CDR1 is LNHDA and CDR2 is SQIVND (reference sequence). V lost 9 bases to trimming and J lost 4 bases, with 24 bases between them. The CDR3 is 16 residues long. The CDR3 sequence: CASGGNGQWARYGYTF. The DNA for the CDR3 is TGTGCCAGCGGCGGGAATGGACAGTGGGCTCGCTATGGCTACACCTTC.

This clonotype turned up a few times. J is TRBJ1-1 and V is TRBV4-1, with D uncertain. Germline V gene data show CDR1 as MGHRA and CDR2 as YSYEKL. This CDR3 is 13 amino acids long. Deletions cut 0 bases from V and 10 bases from J, with 12 bases between. The DNA for the CDR3 is TGCGCCAGCAGCCAAGATCACAGAGGGATAGCTTTCTTT. Encoded protein: CASSQDHRGIAFF.

This clonotype was recorded a few times. J is TRBJ1-6 and V is TRBV19, with D tentatively TRBD1 (5 bases). The CDR3 is 17 amino acids. Germline values: CDR1 LNHDA, CDR2 SQIVND (reference sequence). The V end lost 7 bases, the J end lost 7 bases, and 23 bases lay between the germline ends. The chain's CDR3 is CASTMGWGVEGNSPLHF. The CDR3 nucleotides read TGTGCCAGTACAATGGGTTGGGGCGTCGAGGGAAATTCACCCCTCCACTTT.

CDR3 loop: CASSQGVAGGDYGYTF. CDR3 DNA: TGTGCCAGCAGCCAGGGGGTAGCTGGGGGGGACTATGGCTACACCTTC. This rearrangement joins TRBV3-1 to TRBJ1-2, with D maybe TRBD1 (5 bases). This CDR3 comprises 16 residues. V was shortened by 3 bases and J by 3 bases, with 17 bases between the two germline ends. Germline V gene lookup returns CDR1 LGHDT and CDR2 YNNKEL (reference sequence).

This clonotype was found a few times. The V gene is TRBV10-3, the J gene TRBJ2-7; 10 bases match TRBD1. Looked up from germline, CDR1 is ENHRY and CDR2 is SYGVKD. The V and J ends lost 3 bases and 6 bases, in that order; junction bases with no gene match: 8. The length of the CDR3 is 15 residues. As DNA, the CDR3 is TGTGCCATCAGTGATCCCGTGACAGGGGGCGGCGAGCAGTACTTC. Translated: CAISDPVTGGGEQYF.

J is TRBJ1-6 and V is TRBV29-1; 7 bases are a match to TRBD1. V gave up 3 bases and J gave up 10 bases; unmatched junction bases: 6. This CDR3 has 13 amino acids. Germline values: CDR1 SQVTM, CDR2 ANQGSEA. The DNA for the CDR3 is TGCAGCGTTGAGCACAGGGGAGTGTCACCCCTCCACTTT. Encoded protein: CSVEHRGVSPLHF.

The V gene is TRBV30, the J gene TRBJ1-4; tentatively, D is TRBD1 (5 bases). Germline V gene data show CDR1 as GTSNPN and CDR2 as SVGIG (reference sequence). This CDR3 has 13 residues. V lost 2 bases, J lost 6 bases, and 10 bases lay in between. The CDR3 DNA is TGTGCCTGGAGTTCGGCGACAGATGAAAAACTGTTTTTT. Amino acids: CAWSSATDEKLFF. The variable domain in full, with the rest retrieved from reference TRBV30 and TRBJ1-4, is SQTIHQWPATLVQPVGSPLSLECTVEGTSNPNLYWYRQAAGRGLQLLFYSVGIGQISSEVPQNLSASRPQDRQFILSSKKLLLSDSGFYLCAWSSATDEKLFFGSGTQLSVL.

The table lists this clonotype with a few counts. V gene TRBV6-2 or TRBV6-3 combines with J gene TRBJ2-7, with 9 bases fitting TRBD1. The germline gives CDR1 MNHEY, CDR2 SVGEGT. Losses at the gene ends were 4 bases for V and 2 bases for J; bases not matched to a gene: 15. The CDR3 is 18 residues long. CDR3 sequence reads: CASSFSPPGQGNPYEQYF. The DNA for the CDR3 is TGTGCCAGCAGTTTCTCCCCCCCGGGACAGGGAAATCCCTACGAGCAGTACTTC.

Only a few counts were recorded for this clonotype. V usage is TRBV6-4 and J usage is TRBJ2-2; 13 positions match TRBD2. The junction had 3 bases not matched to a gene; V was cut back by 2 bases and J by 6 bases. Germline V lookup: CDR1 MRHNA, CDR2 SNTAGT. This CDR3 contains 16 residues. This CDR3 reads CASSDTSGGAAGELFF. Here the CDR3 DNA reads TGTGCCAGCAGTGACACTAGCGGGGGGGCCGCCGGGGAGCTGTTTTTT.

In its sample, this clonotype was seen a few times. The chain is built from TRBV18 and TRBJ1-2, with D perhaps TRBD1 (6 bases). The CDR3 loop spans 14 amino acids. Trimming took off 1 base at V and 5 bases at J, with 11 bases between the two ends. Per germline, CDR1 KGHSH and CDR2 LQKENI. CDR3 amino acids: CASSPRTEAYGYTF. Written as DNA, the CDR3 is TGTGCCAGCTCACCACGGACAGAGGCGTATGGCTACACCTTC.

This clonotype was counted a few times. CDR3 sequence reads: CASSITVSGWGDGYTF. DNA of the CDR3: TGTGCCAGCTCAATCACCGTCTCCGGCTGGGGGGATGGCTACACCTTC. This sequence joins TRBV18 and TRBJ1-2; maybe TRBD1 (5 bases). Trimming removed 5 bases from V and 6 bases from J, with 22 bases in between. Germline values: CDR1 KGHSH, CDR2 LQKENI. This CDR3 region has 16 residues.

About this clonotype itself: A junction end diverges from the germline sequence, so it may reflect a read error. The chain couples TRBV18 to TRBJ1-5, with a tentative D call TRBD1 (5 bases). This CDR3 has 13 amino acids. CDR1 is KGHSH and CDR2 is LQKENI in the germline V gene. Here the CDR3 reads CASSPRGVQPEHF. The CDR3 DNA reads as TGTGCCAGCTCACCCCGGGGGGTACAGCCCGAGCATTTT.

For the CDR3, the DNA is TGTGCCAGCAGTTACTCGAGGGGTAGCGGGAGGGCCCTCGACGAGCAGTACTTC. Translating it yields CASSYSRGSGRALDEQYF. V gene TRBV6-5 combines with J gene TRBJ2-7; 11 bases align to TRBD2. Trimming took 0 bases from V and 5 from J; bases not matched to a gene: 12. CDR3 size: 18 residues. Germline values: CDR1 MNHEY, CDR2 SVGAGI.

This clonotype has a count of ten or more. The genes are TRBV7-8 and TRBJ2-7; the match to TRBD2 covers 9 bases. There are 14 residues in the CDR3. The V segment lost 5 bases and the J segment 3 bases; nucleotides outside the gene matches: 5. Germline V gene data show CDR1 as SGHVS and CDR2 as FQNEAQ. This CDR3 reads CASSPGTSSYEQYF. DNA for the CDR3: TGTGCCAGCAGCCCGGGGACTAGCAGCTACGAGCAGTACTTC. Together with reference TRBV7-8 and TRBJ2-7, the CDR3 gives the full variable domain: GAGVSQSPRYKVAKRGQDVALRCDPISGHVSLFWYQQALGQGPEFLTYFQNEAQLDKSGLPSDRFFAERPEGSVSTLKIQRTQQEDSAVYLCASSPGTSSYEQYFGPGTRLTVT.

This clonotype has at least ten counts. V is TRBV5-1 and J is TRBJ2-1, with TRBD2 identical over 8 bases. The CDR3 runs to 14 residues. The V gene's germline CDR1 is SGHRS and CDR2 YFSETQ. Trimming removed 1 base from V and 5 bases from J; junction bases left unmatched: 2. The CDR3 spells CASSLSGGDNEQFF. Here the CDR3 DNA reads TGCGCCAGCAGCTTGTCCGGGGGGGACAATGAGCAGTTCTTC.

This clonotype was observed a few times. The gene calls are TRBV20-1 and TRBJ1-6, with D uncertain. The germline V and J ends were trimmed by 0 bases and 8 bases, with 14 bases remaining between them. Germline-derived CDR1 and CDR2 are DFQATT and SNEGSKA (reference sequence). The CDR3 runs 15 residues. The CDR3 loop is CSAREPNPSDSPLHF. The CDR3 DNA reads TGCAGTGCTAGAGAACCGAACCCCAGTGATTCACCCCTCCACTTT.

This clonotype has only a few counts. The chain couples TRBV12-3 or TRBV12-4 to TRBJ1-2, with TRBD1 matching over 9 bases. The CDR3 sequence is 15 residues long. V lost 3 bases, J lost 2 bases, and 4 bases stayed unmatched. The CDR3 DNA reads as TGTGCCAGCAGTTTCACCGGACAGGGGAACTATGGCTACACCTTC. Protein: CASSFTGQGNYGYTF.

The genes are TRBV2 and TRBJ2-3; the match to TRBD2 covers 9 bases. CDR3 length equals 15 residues. Trimming removed 4 bases from V and 0 bases from J; junction bases left unmatched: 2. CDR1 SNHLY and CDR2 FYNNEI come from the germline V gene. This CDR3 is CASSASGASTDTQYF. The CDR3 DNA sequence: TGTGCCAGCAGTGCTAGCGGGGCGAGCACAGATACGCAGTATTTT.

The chain carries TRBV11-2 and TRBJ2-7; 7 bases are shared with TRBD2. Germline trimming cut 7 bases from V and 5 bases from J; bases unmatched to any gene: 8. The CDR3 is 13 residues long. CDR1 SGHAT and CDR2 FQNNGV come from the germline V gene. The CDR3 is CASIGGSLDEQYF. The CDR3 DNA reads as TGTGCCAGCATCGGGGGGAGCTTGGACGAGCAGTACTTC.

This chain joins TRBV20-1 and TRBJ2-2; perhaps TRBD1 as D (6 bases). The germline V and J ends were trimmed by 4 bases and 1 base, with 7 bases remaining between them. Germline assignment: CDR1 DFQATT and CDR2 SNEGSKA (reference sequence). The CDR3 consists of 13 residues. The CDR3 DNA is TGCAGTGCTATGGGACAGAACACCGGGGAGCTGTTTTTT. It is translated as CSAMGQNTGELFF.

This chain joins TRBV12-3 or TRBV12-4 and TRBJ2-4; 9 nucleotides line up with TRBD1. Losses at the gene ends were 2 bases for V and 6 bases for J; bases not matched to a gene: 8. CDR3 size: 16 residues. CDR3 loop: CASSLPPGQGRNIQYF. As DNA, the CDR3 is TGTGCCAGCAGTTTACCCCCGGGACAGGGACGAAACATTCAGTACTTC.

The chain links TRBV19 to TRBJ1-5; TRBD1 might be the D (6 bases). The germline CDR1 and CDR2 sequences are LNHDA and SQIVND (reference sequence). Deletions cut 3 bases from V and 2 bases from J, with 8 bases between. The CDR3 loop spans 14 amino acids. DNA of the CDR3: TGTGCCAGTAGTATTTCAGGGGGCAATCAGCCCCAGCATTTT. Amino acids: CASSISGGNQPQHF.